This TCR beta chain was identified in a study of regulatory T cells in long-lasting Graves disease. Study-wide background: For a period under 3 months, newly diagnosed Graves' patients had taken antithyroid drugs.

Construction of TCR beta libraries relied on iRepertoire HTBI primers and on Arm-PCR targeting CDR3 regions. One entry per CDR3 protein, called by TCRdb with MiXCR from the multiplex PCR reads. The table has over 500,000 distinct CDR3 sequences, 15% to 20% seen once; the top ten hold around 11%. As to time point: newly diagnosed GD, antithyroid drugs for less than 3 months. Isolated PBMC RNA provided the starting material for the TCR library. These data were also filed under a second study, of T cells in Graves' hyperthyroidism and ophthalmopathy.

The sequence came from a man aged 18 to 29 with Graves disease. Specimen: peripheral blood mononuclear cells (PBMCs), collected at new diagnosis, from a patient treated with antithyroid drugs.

The CDR3 DNA reads as TGTGCCAGCAGGATACAGGGGGGGTACAATGAGCAGTTCTTC. Translating gives CASRIQGGYNEQFF. The chain carries TRBV6-1 and TRBJ2-1, with D tentatively TRBD1 (8 bases). Germline V lookup: CDR1 MNHNS, CDR2 SASEGT. V lost 6 bases and J lost 4, with 13 bases in between. The CDR3 loop spans 14 amino acids.